This T cell receptor (beta chain) originates from a study of T cell responses to AZD1222 COVID-19 vaccine. The CDR3 has 13 residues. Germline-derived CDR1 and CDR2 are LNHDA and SQIVND (reference sequence). V lost 3 bases and J 3 bases, leaving 9 bases between the germline ends. This clone was seen just once. The antigen is unknown. Regarding the study as a whole: Two AZD1222 doses significantly raised spike-specific TCR breadth and depth over controls.

Clones were sequenced by immunoSEQ multiplex PCR, and TCRdb holds only the in-frame ones, with some missing. The table includes around 150,000 clones, 90% detected once. The sample consisted of peripheral blood, taken 28 days after the second AZD1222 dose. The V gene is TRBV19, the J gene TRBJ2-7; D is perhaps TRBD1 (6 bases). The sequence was obtained from an adult who received the AZD1222 COVID-19 vaccine. The CDR3 region is CASSIDRYYEQYF. DNA for the CDR3: TGTGCCAGTAGTATCGACAGGTACTACGAGCAGTACTTC.